The T cell receptor beta chain described here comes from a study of CD8 T cells in ankylosing spondylitis. Study-wide results and limits: From matched ankylosing spondylitis synovial fluid, disease-linked clones were reportedly recovered at significantly enriched levels. Made up of eight highly homologous variants, a TCR beta motif appeared characteristic of ankylosing spondylitis blood.

Note on this clonotype: The target antigen is unknown.

This CDR3 comprises 17 residues. Germline values: CDR1 SNHLY, CDR2 FYNNEI. MiXCR was run by TCRdb on the 5' RACE reads, yielding one entry per CDR3 protein. The table lists fewer than 35,000 distinct CDR3 sequences, 30% of them singletons. V and J are TRBV2 and TRBJ2-7; 12 bases are shared with TRBD2. The sample taken for sequencing was synovial fluid, either unsorted or a sorted T cell fraction (not recorded which). This clonotype originated in a male donor with ankylosing spondylitis. The DNA of the CDR3 is TGTGCCAGCAGTGAAGGACTAGCGGGGGAGAGCTCCTACGAGAAGTACGTC. This sequence encodes CASSEGLAGESSYEKYV.